A selection of T cell receptor beta chains follows, all from one sample in a study of PD-1 blockade in classical Hodgkin lymphoma. Profiling relied on immunoSEQ multiplex PCR, and the TCRdb table lists in-frame clones only, not all of them. The sample includes over 90,000 clones, 89% of them seen just once. The sample in question was peripheral blood mononuclear cells (PBMCs), obtained before the second cycle of nivolumab. These receptor sequences come from a human donor with classical Hodgkin lymphoma. CDR3s include the opening cysteine and the closing phenylalanine or tryptophan. Each record gives: clone size, D gene, V gene, J gene, CDR3 DNA, CDR3 protein. The D gene is left open where the match is weak. Clone size is not always given. Where it is, it says once, few, many or a class for expanded clones.

>NA|NA|TRBV2|TRBJ2-7
TGTGCCAGCAGTGGGACAACAGGCCACGAGCAGTACTTC
CASSGTTGHEQYF
>once|TRBD2|TRBV6-1|TRBJ2-5
TGTGCCAGCAAACTAGCGGGAGCCGAGACCCAGTACTTC
CASKLAGAETQYF
>NA|TRBD1|TRBV19|TRBJ2-7
TGTGCCAGTAGTAATACAGGGGGTTTTTACGAGCAGTACTTC
CASSNTGGFYEQYF
>NA|TRBD2|TRBV6-1|TRBJ2-1
TGTGCCAGCAGGCATAGCGGGAGTGTCAATGAGCAGTTCTTC
CASRHSGSVNEQFF
>once|TRBD1|TRBV5-4|TRBJ2-7
TGTGCCAGCAGCCCTTGGACAGGGATGGACGAGCAGTACTTC
CASSPWTGMDEQYF
>NA|NA|TRBV6-5|TRBJ2-3
TGTGCCAGCAGTACCTTGGGTACGCAGTATTTT
CASSTLGTQYF
>NA|NA|TRBV6-1|TRBJ2-7
TGTGCCAGCAGTGAACAGGGGTTTTTCTACGAGCAGTACTTC
CASSEQGFFYEQYF
>NA|TRBD1|TRBV7-9|TRBJ2-1
TGTGCCAGCAGCTCCGGGACAGGCCTTTACAATGAGCAGTTCTTC
CASSSGTGLYNEQFF
>NA|NA|TRBV27|TRBJ1-5
TGTGCCAGCAGCTCGGGCAGGGGTCAGCCCCAGCATTTT
CASSSGRGQPQHF
>NA|NA|TRBV6-6|TRBJ2-7
TGTGCCAGCAGTTACCCTAGAGGCTACGAGCAGTACTTC
CASSYPRGYEQYF
>NA|NA|TRBV18|TRBJ2-3
TGTGCCAGCTCACCGGGCCTTACCTATAGCACAGATACGCAGTATTTT
CASSPGLTYSTDTQYF
>NA|NA|TRBV7-2|TRBJ1-5
TGTGCCAGCAGCTTATTTGTAAGCAATCAGCCCCAGCATTTT
CASSLFVSNQPQHF
>NA|NA|TRBV11-1|TRBJ2-2
TGTGCCAGCAGCCACAGGGCCGTGAACACCGGGGAGCTGTTTTTT
CASSHRAVNTGELFF
>NA|TRBD1|TRBV19|TRBJ1-4
TGTGCCAGTAGTCCTCAGACAGGGGAACGAGAAAAACTGTTTTTT
CASSPQTGEREKLFF
>NA|NA|TRBV28|TRBJ1-1
TGTGCCAGCAGGCCTCCGGGAGGCAACACTGAAGCTTTCTTT
CASRPPGGNTEAFF
>NA|TRBD2|TRBV5-1|TRBJ2-5
TGCGCCAGCAGCCCCCCCCGGGAGGGACCTCAGCGGGAGACCCAGTACTTC
CASSPPREGPQRETQYF
>once|TRBD2|TRBV5-1|TRBJ2-5
TGCGCCAGCAGCTTGGTGGGGAGGGCCGAAGAGACCCAGTACTTC
CASSLVGRAEETQYF
>few|NA|TRBV5-1|TRBJ2-1
TGCGCCAGCAGAGTGCGCTCCTACAATGAGCAGTTCTTC
CASRVRSYNEQFF
>NA|TRBD1|TRBV7-2|TRBJ2-4
TGTGCCAGCAGCTTAGGGACAGGGGGTAACATTCAGTACTTC
CASSLGTGGNIQYF
>once|TRBD1|TRBV19|TRBJ1-1
TGTGCCAGTGGAACAGGGGGTTGGACTGAAGCTTTCTTT
CASGTGGWTEAFF
>NA|NA|TRBV28|TRBJ1-5
TGTGCCAGCAGTTTAGGAGGCGATCAGCCCCAGCATTTT
CASSLGGDQPQHF
>NA|NA|TRBV27|TRBJ2-3
TGTGCCAGCAGTTTATTTCCAGGGGCCTCTACAGATACGCAGTATTTT
CASSLFPGASTDTQYF
>NA|TRBD1|TRBV5-1|TRBJ2-5
TGCGCCAGCAGCTGGGAAGGGGGCCCGTCAGGGAACGGGGAGACCCAGTACTTC
CASSWEGGPSGNGETQYF
>once|NA|TRBV5-1|TRBJ2-7
TGCGCCAGCAGCTACGGGACAACCTACGAGCAGTACTTC
CASSYGTTYEQYF
>NA|NA|TRBV19|TRBJ1-1
TGTGCCAGTAGTTACTTTGGGGCTGCAACAACTGAAGCTTTCTTT
CASSYFGAATTEAFF
>NA|NA|TRBV19|TRBJ2-1
TGTGCCAGTAGTAGTGGGAGTCGGCCTAATGAGCAGTTCTTC
CASSSGSRPNEQFF
>once|TRBD2|TRBV18|TRBJ2-3
TGTGCCAGCTCACCGCAGGTGGGTAGCGGGGGATTTGGCACAGATACGCAGTATTTT
CASSPQVGSGGFGTDTQYF
>NA|NA|TRBV28|TRBJ2-3
TGTGCCAGCAGTCTCGACAGCACAGATACGCAGTATTTT
CASSLDSTDTQYF
>NA|NA|TRBV2|TRBJ1-1
TGTGCCAGCAGAGGGGTCGGGGGTACGACTGAAGCTTTCTTT
CASRGVGGTTEAFF
>NA|TRBD1|TRBV28|TRBJ2-5
TGTGCCAGCTCTAGCGGGACAGGGGGTCAAGAGACCCAGTACTTC
CASSSGTGGQETQYF
>NA|TRBD1|TRBV27|TRBJ2-1
TGTGCCAGCAGTGCTTTATCCGGGACAGGGCTGAATGAGCAGTTCTTC
CASSALSGTGLNEQFF
>NA|NA|TRBV6-1|TRBJ2-5
TGTGCCAGCAGTGAAGGACCGAGAGAGACCCAGTACTTC
CASSEGPRETQYF
>NA|NA|TRBV19|TRBJ2-2
TGTGCCAGTAGTATCGGACAGCGGAACACCGGGGAGCTGTTTTTT
CASSIGQRNTGELFF
>few|TRBD2|TRBV5-1|TRBJ2-1
TGCGCCAGCAGCTTGGGGCTAGCGGGAGCTTGGGGAAATGAGCAGTTCTTC
CASSLGLAGAWGNEQFF
>few|NA|TRBV29-1|TRBJ2-2
TGCAGCGTTGAAGTGCACCGATTGACCGGGGAGCTGTTTTTT
CSVEVHRLTGELFF
>NA|NA|TRBV20-1|TRBJ2-1
TGCAGTGCTAGGAAAGCGGAGCAGTTCTTC
CSARKAEQFF
>NA|NA|TRBV29-1|TRBJ2-2
TGCAGCGTTGATGGAGGGGCAGGGAACACCGGGGAGCTGTTTTTT
CSVDGGAGNTGELFF
>NA|NA|TRBV6-1|TRBJ1-4
TGTGCCAGCAGAGAAGTTCCTCCTAATGAAAAACTGTTTTTT
CASREVPPNEKLFF
>NA|NA|TRBV6-6|TRBJ2-4
TGTGCCAGCACGCTCGGGACAACCTTCGCCAAAAACATTCAGTACTTC
CASTLGTTFAKNIQYF
>once|NA|TRBV7-9|TRBJ2-7
TGTGCCAGCAGCCAGTTGGGCGAGCAGTACTTC
CASSQLGEQYF
>once|TRBD1|TRBV19|TRBJ2-1
TGTGCCAGTAGTATTAGACAGGGGGCCTACAATGAGCAGTTCTTC
CASSIRQGAYNEQFF